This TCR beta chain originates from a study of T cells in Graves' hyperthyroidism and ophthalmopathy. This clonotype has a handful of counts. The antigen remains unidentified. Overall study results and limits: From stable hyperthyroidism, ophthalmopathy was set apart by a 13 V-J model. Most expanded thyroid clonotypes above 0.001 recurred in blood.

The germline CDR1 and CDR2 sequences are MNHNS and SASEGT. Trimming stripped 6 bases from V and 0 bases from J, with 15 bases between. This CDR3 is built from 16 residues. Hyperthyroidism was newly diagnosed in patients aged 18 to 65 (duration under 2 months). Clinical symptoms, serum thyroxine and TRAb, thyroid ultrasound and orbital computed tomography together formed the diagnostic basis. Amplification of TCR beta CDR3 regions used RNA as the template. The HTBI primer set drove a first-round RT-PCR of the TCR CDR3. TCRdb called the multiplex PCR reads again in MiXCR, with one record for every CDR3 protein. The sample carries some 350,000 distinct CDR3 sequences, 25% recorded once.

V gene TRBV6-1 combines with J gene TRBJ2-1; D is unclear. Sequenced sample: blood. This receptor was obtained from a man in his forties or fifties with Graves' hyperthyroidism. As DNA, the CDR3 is TGTGCCAGCAGGCAAATAAAACAGAGCTCCTACAATGAGCAGTTCTTC. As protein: CASRQIKQSSYNEQFF.